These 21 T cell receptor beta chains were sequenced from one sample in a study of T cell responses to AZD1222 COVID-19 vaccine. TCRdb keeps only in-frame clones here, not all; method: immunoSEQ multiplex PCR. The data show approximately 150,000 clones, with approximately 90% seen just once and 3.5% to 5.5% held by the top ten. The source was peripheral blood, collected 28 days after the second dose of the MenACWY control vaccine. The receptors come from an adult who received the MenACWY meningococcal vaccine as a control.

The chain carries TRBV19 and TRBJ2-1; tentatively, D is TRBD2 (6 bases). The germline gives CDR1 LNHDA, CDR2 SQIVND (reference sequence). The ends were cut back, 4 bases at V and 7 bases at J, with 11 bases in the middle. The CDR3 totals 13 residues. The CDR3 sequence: CASSTTGGNEQFF. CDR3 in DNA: TGTGCCAGTAGTACAACTGGGGGGAATGAGCAGTTCTTC.

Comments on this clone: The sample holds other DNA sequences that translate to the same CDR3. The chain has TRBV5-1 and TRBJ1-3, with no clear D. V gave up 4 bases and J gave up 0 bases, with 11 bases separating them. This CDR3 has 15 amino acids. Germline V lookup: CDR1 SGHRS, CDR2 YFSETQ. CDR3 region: CASSPDRFSGNTIYF. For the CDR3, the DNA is TGCGCCAGCAGCCCGGACCGCTTCTCTGGAAACACCATATATTTT.

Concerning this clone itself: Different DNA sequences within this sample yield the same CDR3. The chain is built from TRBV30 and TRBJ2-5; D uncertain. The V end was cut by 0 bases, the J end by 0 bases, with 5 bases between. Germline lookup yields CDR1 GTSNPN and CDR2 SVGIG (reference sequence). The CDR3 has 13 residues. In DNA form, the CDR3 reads TGTGCCTGGAGTGTAACAGACCAAGAGACCCAGTACTTC. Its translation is CAWSVTDQETQYF. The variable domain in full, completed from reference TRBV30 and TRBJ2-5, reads SQTIHQWPATLVQPVGSPLSLECTVEGTSNPNLYWYRQAAGRGLQLLFYSVGIGQISSEVPQNLSASRPQDRQFILSSKKLLLSDSGFYLCAWSVTDQETQYFGPGTRLLVL.

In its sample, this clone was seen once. CDR3 nucleotide sequence: TGTGCCAGCAGCTTAGCAGCGGGGGAGGCCTACGAGCAGTACTTC. Translated, it gives CASSLAAGEAYEQYF. The rearrangement joins TRBV7-2 to TRBJ2-7; 8 positions match TRBD2. The J segment lost 2 bases and the V segment lost 0 bases, leaving 3 bases of the junction unmatched. This CDR3 has 15 amino acids. The V gene's germline CDR1 is SGHTA and CDR2 FQGNSA.

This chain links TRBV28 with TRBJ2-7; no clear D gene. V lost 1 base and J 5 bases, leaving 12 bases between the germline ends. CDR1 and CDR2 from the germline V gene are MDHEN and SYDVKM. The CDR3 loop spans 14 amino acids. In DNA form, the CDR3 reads TGTGCCAGCAGTTTATCGGCAGACACGCACGAGCAGTACTTC. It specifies CASSLSADTHEQYF. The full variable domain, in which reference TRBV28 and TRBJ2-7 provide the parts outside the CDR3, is DVKVTQSSRYLVKRTGEKVFLECVQDMDHENMFWYRQDPGLGLRLIYFSYDVKMKEKGDIPEGYSVSREKKERFSLILESASTNQTSMYLCASSLSADTHEQYFGPGTRLTVT.

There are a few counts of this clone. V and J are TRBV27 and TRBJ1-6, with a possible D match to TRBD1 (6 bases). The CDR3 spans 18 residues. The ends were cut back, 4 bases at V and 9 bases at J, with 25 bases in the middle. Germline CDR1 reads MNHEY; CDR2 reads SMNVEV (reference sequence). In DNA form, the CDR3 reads TGTGCCAGCAGTTCGCACAGACGTACAGGGCAAATGCGTTCACCCCTCCACTTT. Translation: CASSSHRRTGQMRSPLHF.

Written as DNA, the CDR3 is TGTGCCATCATGGGGCTAACAGGGGTCAATGAGCAGTTCTTC. It yields the protein CAIMGLTGVNEQFF. The chain has TRBV10-3 and TRBJ2-1; TRBD1 matches at 7 bases. Germline V gives CDR1 ENHRY, CDR2 SYGVKD. V shed 7 bases and J 6 bases; nucleotides not matched to a gene: 9. This CDR3 region has 14 residues.

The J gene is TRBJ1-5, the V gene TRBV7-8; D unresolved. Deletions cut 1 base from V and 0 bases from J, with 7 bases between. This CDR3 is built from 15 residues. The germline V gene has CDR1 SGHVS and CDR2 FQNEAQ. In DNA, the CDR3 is TGTGCCAGCAGCTTAGGGACTCTTAGCAATCAGCCCCAGCATTTT. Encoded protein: CASSLGTLSNQPQHF. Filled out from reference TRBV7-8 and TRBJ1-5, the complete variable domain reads GAGVSQSPRYKVAKRGQDVALRCDPISGHVSLFWYQQALGQGPEFLTYFQNEAQLDKSGLPSDRFFAERPEGSVSTLKIQRTQQEDSAVYLCASSLGTLSNQPQHFGDGTRLSIL.

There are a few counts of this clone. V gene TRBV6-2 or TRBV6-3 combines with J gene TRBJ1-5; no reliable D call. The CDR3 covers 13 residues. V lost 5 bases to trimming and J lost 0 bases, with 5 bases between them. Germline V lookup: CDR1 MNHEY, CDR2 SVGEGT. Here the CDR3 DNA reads TGTGCCAGCAGTCTCAATAGCAATCAGCCCCAGCATTTT. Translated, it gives CASSLNSNQPQHF.

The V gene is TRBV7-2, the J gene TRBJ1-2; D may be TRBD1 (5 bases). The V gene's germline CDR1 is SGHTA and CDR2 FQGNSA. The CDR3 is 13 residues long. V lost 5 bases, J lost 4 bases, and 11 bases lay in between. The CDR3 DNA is TGTGCCAGCAGCCCTGGGGGTAGCTATGGCTACACCTTC. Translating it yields CASSPGGSYGYTF.

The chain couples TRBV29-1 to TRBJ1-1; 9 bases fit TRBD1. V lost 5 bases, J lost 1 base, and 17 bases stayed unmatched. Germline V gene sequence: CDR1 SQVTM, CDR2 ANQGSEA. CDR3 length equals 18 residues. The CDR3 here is CSVLYRGLGLGTNTEAFF. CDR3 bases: TGCAGCGTTTTATACAGGGGGCTCGGACTTGGTACGAACACTGAAGCTTTCTTT.

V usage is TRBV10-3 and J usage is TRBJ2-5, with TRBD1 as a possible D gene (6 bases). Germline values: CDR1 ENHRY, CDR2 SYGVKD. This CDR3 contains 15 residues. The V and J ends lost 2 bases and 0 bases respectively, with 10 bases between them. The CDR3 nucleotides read TGTGCCATCAGTGAGAAGGGGGAAAACCAAGAGACCCAGTACTTC. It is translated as CAISEKGENQETQYF.

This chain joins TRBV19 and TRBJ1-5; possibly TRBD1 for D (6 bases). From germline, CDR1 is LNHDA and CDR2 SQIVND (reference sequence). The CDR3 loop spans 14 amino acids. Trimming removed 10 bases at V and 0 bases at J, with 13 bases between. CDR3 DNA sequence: TGTGCCACCAGGACAGAAAGTAGCAATCAGCCCCAGCATTTT. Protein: CATRTESSNQPQHF.

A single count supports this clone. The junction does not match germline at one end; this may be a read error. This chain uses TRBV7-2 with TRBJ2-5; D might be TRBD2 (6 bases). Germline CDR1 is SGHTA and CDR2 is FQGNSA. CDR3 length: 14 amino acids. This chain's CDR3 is CASSLLAPKESQYF. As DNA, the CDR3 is TGTGCCAGCAGCTTGCTAGCGCCCAAAGAGTCCCAGTACTTC.

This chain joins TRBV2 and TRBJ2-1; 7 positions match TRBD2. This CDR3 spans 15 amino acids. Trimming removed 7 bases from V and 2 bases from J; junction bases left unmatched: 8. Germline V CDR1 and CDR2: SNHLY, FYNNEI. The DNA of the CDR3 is TGTGCCAGCATGAGGGCTAGCGGAACCTACAATGAGCAGTTCTTC. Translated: CASMRASGTYNEQFF.

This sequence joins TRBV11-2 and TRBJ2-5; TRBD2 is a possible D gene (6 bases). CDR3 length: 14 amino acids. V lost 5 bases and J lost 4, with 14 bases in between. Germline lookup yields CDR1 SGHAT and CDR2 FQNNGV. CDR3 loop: CASSDQRGGETQYF. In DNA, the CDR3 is TGTGCCAGCAGCGATCAAAGGGGAGGAGAGACCCAGTACTTC.

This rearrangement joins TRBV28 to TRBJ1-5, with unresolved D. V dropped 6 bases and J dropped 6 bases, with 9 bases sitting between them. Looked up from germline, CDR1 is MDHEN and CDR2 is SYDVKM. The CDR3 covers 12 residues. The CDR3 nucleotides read TGTGCCAGCAGGCAGATCCTTCAGCCCCAGCATTTT. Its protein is CASRQILQPQHF.

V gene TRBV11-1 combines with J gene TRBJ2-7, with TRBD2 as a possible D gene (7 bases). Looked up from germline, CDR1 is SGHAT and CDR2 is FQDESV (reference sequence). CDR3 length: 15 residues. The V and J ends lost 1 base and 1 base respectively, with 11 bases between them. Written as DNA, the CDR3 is TGTGCCAGCAGCTTAGGGGGGGGGCCGTCCTACGAGCAGTACTTC. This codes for CASSLGGGPSYEQYF.

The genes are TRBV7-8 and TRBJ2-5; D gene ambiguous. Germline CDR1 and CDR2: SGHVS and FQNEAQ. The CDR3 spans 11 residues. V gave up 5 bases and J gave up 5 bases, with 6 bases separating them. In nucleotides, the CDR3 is TGTGCCAGCAGCCCAGCGGAGACCCAGTACTTC. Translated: CASSPAETQYF.

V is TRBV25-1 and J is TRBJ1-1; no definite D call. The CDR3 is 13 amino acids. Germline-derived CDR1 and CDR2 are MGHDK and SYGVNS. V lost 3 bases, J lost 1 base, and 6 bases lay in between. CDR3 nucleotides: TGTGCCAGCAGTGACGGAAGGAACACTGAAGCTTTCTTT. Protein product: CASSDGRNTEAFF.

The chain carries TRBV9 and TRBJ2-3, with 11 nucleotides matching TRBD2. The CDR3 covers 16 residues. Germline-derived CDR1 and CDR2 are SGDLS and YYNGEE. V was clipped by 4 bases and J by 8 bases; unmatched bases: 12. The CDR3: CASSSRGSGRVGTQYF. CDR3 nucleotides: TGTGCCAGCAGCTCCCGGGGTAGCGGGAGGGTCGGTACGCAGTATTTT.